This T cell receptor beta chain was observed in a study of blood T cells in healthy people across ages. Study conclusions and caveats: The study could not conclusively compare naive and antigen-experienced cells, given its unsorted PBMCs. Estimates of diversity drawn from one million T cells were considered underestimates. The recorded TCR beta diversity per million T cells decreased in a roughly linear manner with age.

For the second PCR, which ran for roughly 6 to 12 cycles, a sample-barcoded 5' primer and a J-beta primer mix were used. TCRdb fed the 5' RACE reads into MiXCR, producing one record per CDR3 protein. The sample includes 1.5 million to 2 million distinct CDR3 sequences, over 25% seen only once; the top ten take about 8%. Worth noting for this clonotype: Its antigen is currently unknown.

The CDR3 sequence is 15 residues long. Between the trimmed V and J ends, which lost 0 bases and 5 bases, there was a span of 11 bases. Per the germline V gene, CDR1 is ENHRY and CDR2 is SYGVKD. The sample consisted of blood. The receptor was derived from a woman younger than 45 in good health. The V and J genes are TRBV10-3 and TRBJ2-1; D uncertain. In DNA form, the CDR3 reads TGTGCCATCAGTGAGTCGACGGCAGCTAACAATGAGCAGTTCTTC. Its protein is CAISESTAANNEQFF.